These 6 T cell receptor beta chains came from one sample sequenced in a study of shared clonotypes between healthy human individuals. The assay was immunoSEQ multiplex PCR, and TCRdb's table has in-frame clones only and misses some. The table records hundreds of thousands of clones, around 86% of them present only once. The sequencing sample was made of memory CD8+ T cells sorted from blood. Indicated subset: CD45RO+ cells pooled with CCR7-negative TemRA cells. The source of these receptors is a man aged 18 to 29 in good health.

The chain couples TRBV6-1 to TRBJ2-7, with 10 bases lining up with TRBD1. This CDR3 contains 15 residues. Germline V lookup: CDR1 MNHNS, CDR2 SASEGT. V was clipped by 0 bases and J by 7 bases; unmatched bases: 6. The CDR3, as DNA: TGTGCCAGCAGTGAAGCGGCGACAGGGGGCGGAGAGCAGTACTTC. Protein product: CASSEAATGGGEQYF.

For the CDR3, the DNA is TGCGCCAGCAGCCAGGGGGGAGGGCCTGTTGAGCAGTTCTTC. This sequence encodes CASSQGGGPVEQFF. The V call is TRBV4-3, the J call TRBJ2-1; TRBD2 matches at 7 bases. The CDR3 loop spans 14 amino acids. The J segment lost 9 bases and the V segment lost 3 bases, leaving 8 bases of the junction unmatched. In germline, CDR1 is LGHNA, CDR2 YSLEER.

This clone was picked up a small number of times. The chain joins TRBV11-1 to TRBJ2-7; TRBD1 or TRBD2 may be the D gene (6 bases each). V shed 5 bases and J shed 0 bases, with 14 bases lying between them. The germline gives CDR1 SGHAT, CDR2 FQDESV (reference sequence). This CDR3 has 15 amino acids. The CDR3 DNA follows: TGTGCCAGCAGCCCCGGAGGGGGGTCCTCCTACGAGCAGTACTTC. Its translation: CASSPGGGSSYEQYF.

This clone was observed a handful of times. The chain employs TRBV6-5 and TRBJ2-2; D uncertain. Germline CDR1 is MNHEY and CDR2 is SVGAGI. CDR3 length equals 15 residues. The V end lost 3 bases, the J end lost 1 base, and 9 bases lay between the germline ends. The CDR3 spells CASSYMDLNTGELFF. In DNA, the CDR3 is TGTGCCAGCAGTTATATGGACCTGAACACCGGGGAGCTGTTTTTT.

The chain uses TRBV27 and TRBJ1-6, with unresolved D. Germline V gene sequence: CDR1 MNHEY, CDR2 SMNVEV (reference sequence). The CDR3 length is 15 residues. Trimming cost V 7 bases and J 9 bases, with 19 bases left between them. CDR3 coding DNA: TGTGCCAGCACAATGACACCGGCCTCGGCTTCACCCCTCCACTTT. It specifies CASTMTPASASPLHF.

The V call is TRBV6-5, the J call TRBJ1-1; D uncertain. Trimming pared 8 bases from V and 0 bases from J, leaving 10 bases between. The CDR3 totals 13 residues. Germline V gives CDR1 MNHEY, CDR2 SVGAGI. CDR3 loop: CASGVSLNTEAFF. DNA of the CDR3: TGTGCCAGCGGAGTCAGCTTGAACACTGAAGCTTTCTTT.